In its sample, the clone carrying this T cell receptor beta chain was seen once. Its target is unknown. Using immunoSEQ multiplex PCR, the repertoire was profiled, and TCRdb retains in-frame clones only, with some absent. The sample has about 130,000 clones, about nine tenths seen once. The sample originates from a study of T cell responses to AZD1222 COVID-19 vaccine. Study-wide points: The reported proportion of spike-specific TCRs targeting unmutated variant regions was nearly half.

Trimming left V 1 base short and J 2 bases short, with 5 bases between. The germline gives CDR1 SGHVS, CDR2 FQNEAQ. The CDR3 extends over 13 amino acids. The sample consisted of peripheral blood, taken on day 0 of AZD1222 vaccination. The TCR comes from an adult in good health. The chain couples TRBV7-8 to TRBJ1-2; D ambiguous. As DNA, the CDR3 is TGTGCCAGCAGCTTAGGGCAGAACTATGGCTACACCTTC. Residues: CASSLGQNYGYTF.